This T cell receptor (beta chain) was sequenced during a study of shared clonotypes between healthy human individuals. V was trimmed by 9 bases and J by 1 base, leaving 13 bases between them. Per germline, CDR1 MDHEN and CDR2 SYDVKM. The CDR3 consists of 13 residues. Study-wide results and limits: The study generally estimated greater richness for naive than memory subsets.

Using immunoSEQ multiplex PCR, the repertoire was profiled, and TCRdb retains in-frame clones only, with some absent. The sample carries over 95,000 clones, approximately 70% recorded once. Concerning this clone itself: Its target is not known.

The V call is TRBV28, the J call TRBJ2-7; perhaps TRBD1 as D (6 bases). The sequenced sample was memory CD8+ T cells sorted from blood. Subset reported: CD45RO+ cells pooled with CCR7-negative TemRA cells. This sequence originates from a young woman in good health. CDR3 residues: CARDLDRSYEQYF. The CDR3 region has the DNA TGTGCCAGGGACCTAGACAGGTCCTACGAGCAGTACTTC. The full variable domain, its missing parts supplied by reference TRBV28 and TRBJ2-7, is DVKVTQSSRYLVKRTGEKVFLECVQDMDHENMFWYRQDPGLGLRLIYFSYDVKMKEKGDIPEGYSVSREKKERFSLILESASTNQTSMYLCARDLDRSYEQYFGPGTRLTVT.